This section outlines one T cell receptor (beta chain) sequence together with its context. These data originate in a study of monozygotic twins with inflammatory bowel disease. TCRdb re-called the 5' RACE reads; every CDR3 protein appears as one record, without DNA. Its table records around 410,000 distinct CDR3 sequences. The TCR was taken from a human donor with ulcerative colitis or Crohn's disease, or a healthy co-twin of an affected twin (not recorded which). Sequencing was performed on blood.

The CDR3 protein is CASSLVSGGASEQFF. V is TRBV12-3 or TRBV12-4 and J is TRBJ2-1; absent DNA, TCRdb's TRBD2 call cannot be checked. The CDR3 totals 15 residues.